Shown below are 32 T cell receptor beta chains from a single sample sequenced in a study of T cell responses to AZD1222 COVID-19 vaccine. The repertoire was sequenced with immunoSEQ multiplex PCR; TCRdb's copy has only in-frame clones and lacks some. The sample lists approximately 130,000 clones, 85% to 90% occurring once. Sequenced material: peripheral blood, taken 28 days after the second AZD1222 dose. The receptors here all came from an adult who received the AZD1222 COVID-19 vaccine.

The chain combines TRBV27 with TRBJ1-1, with D unclear. CDR3 length: 14 amino acids. Trimming cost V 3 bases and J 7 bases, with 15 bases left between them. Germline CDR1 reads MNHEY; CDR2 reads SMNVEV (reference sequence). The CDR3 DNA reads TGTGCCAGCAGTTTGATTACCGCTGCCGGTGAAGCTTTCTTT. Protein product: CASSLITAAGEAFF.

The rearrangement uses TRBV2 and TRBJ1-5, with 10 bases identical to TRBD1. Germline values: CDR1 SNHLY, CDR2 FYNNEI. The CDR3 is 14 amino acids. V lost 4 bases and J lost 4; bases outside the gene matches: 1. CDR3 in amino acids: CASSGGQGNQPQHF. The CDR3 nucleotides read TGTGCCAGCAGTGGGGGACAGGGGAATCAGCCCCAGCATTTT.

This clone has just one count. This chain links TRBV3-1 (or the pseudogene TRBV3-2) with TRBJ1-5; possible D gene TRBD1, 5 bases. The CDR3 spans 14 residues. V lost 1 base and J 6 bases, leaving 10 bases between the germline ends. CDR1 is LGHDT and CDR2 is YNNKEL in the germline V gene (reference sequence). As DNA, the CDR3 is TGTGCCAGCAGCCAAGGGGGCGCAGGTCAGCCCCAGCATTTT. The encoded protein is CASSQGGAGQPQHF.

V usage is TRBV11-2 and J usage is TRBJ2-1; D not certain. V gave up 4 bases and J gave up 8 bases, with 9 bases separating them. The CDR3 consists of 12 residues. Looked up from germline, CDR1 is SGHAT and CDR2 is FQNNGV. CDR3 protein: CASSSSRHEQFF. The CDR3 DNA is TGTGCCAGCAGCTCCTCGCGGCATGAGCAGTTCTTC.

The chain has TRBV7-2 and TRBJ1-5; D gene uncertain. The germline gives CDR1 SGHTA, CDR2 FQGNSA. The CDR3 covers 12 residues. V lost 2 bases and J 1 base, leaving 0 bases between the germline ends. The DNA of the CDR3 is TGTGCCAGCAGCTTAAGCAATCAGCCCCAGCATTTT. Translating it yields CASSLSNQPQHF.

The J gene is TRBJ1-6, the V gene TRBV27; the D is unclear. The CDR3 loop spans 15 amino acids. The V end lost 2 bases, the J end lost 2 bases, and 7 bases lay between the germline ends. Germline V CDR1 and CDR2: MNHEY, SMNVEV (reference sequence). The DNA of the CDR3 is TGTGCCAGCAGTTTAGCGGGCACCTATAATTCACCCCTCCACTTT. Its protein is CASSLAGTYNSPLHF.

This clone occurred once. The chain joins TRBV5-1 to TRBJ2-1; D uncertain. Germline assignment: CDR1 SGHRS and CDR2 YFSETQ. The V end lost 0 bases, the J end lost 1 base, and 8 bases lay between the germline ends. The CDR3 runs to 15 residues. The CDR3 DNA follows: TGCGCCAGCAGCTTGGTGGCGGTTTCCTACAATGAGCAGTTCTTC. It encodes CASSLVAVSYNEQFF.

This rearrangement joins TRBV7-9 to TRBJ2-1; 9 bases fit TRBD1. The CDR3 runs to 14 residues. Germline CDR1 is SEHNR and CDR2 is FQNEAQ (reference sequence). The V segment lost 5 bases and the J segment 7 bases; nucleotides outside the gene matches: 6. The CDR3 region is CASSPRDRVNEQFF. The DNA of the CDR3 is TGTGCCAGCAGCCCCCGGGACAGGGTAAATGAGCAGTTCTTC. Using reference TRBV7-9 and TRBJ2-1 for the parts outside the CDR3, the full variable domain is DTGVSQNPRHKITKRGQNVTFRCDPISEHNRLYWYRQTLGQGPEFLTYFQNEAQLEKSRLLSDRFSAERPKGSFSTLEIQRTEQGDSAMYLCASSPRDRVNEQFFGPGTRLTVL.

The CDR3 DNA follows: TGTGCCAGCGTTCGGGGCACGGGGGGGGCGGCAGATACGCAGTATTTT. It encodes CASVRGTGGAADTQYF. V is TRBV3-1 (or the pseudogene TRBV3-2) and J is TRBJ2-3; 8 bases agree with TRBD2. The CDR3 totals 16 residues. CDR1 LGHDT and CDR2 YNNKEL come from the germline V gene (reference sequence). J was trimmed by 4 bases and V by 8 bases; bases with no gene match: 14.

This clone was counted only a few times. In nucleotides, the CDR3 is TGTGCCAGCAGCTTTGGAAGGGGCCTGAACTATGGCTACACCTTC. It codes for CASSFGRGLNYGYTF. V is TRBV5-4 and J is TRBJ1-2, with D possibly being TRBD1 (5 bases). Germline CDR1 and CDR2: SGHNT and YYREEE (reference sequence). The CDR3 covers 15 residues. Trimming removed 2 bases from V and 2 bases from J, with 13 bases in between.

The V and J genes are TRBV6-2 or TRBV6-3 and TRBJ1-1, with unresolved D. The V end lost 3 bases, the J end lost 0 bases, and 11 bases lay between the germline ends. Germline CDR1 reads MNHEY; CDR2 reads SVGEGT. The CDR3 spans 15 residues. The chain's CDR3 is CASSYGRGVNTEAFF. The CDR3 DNA reads TGTGCCAGCAGTTATGGTCGAGGAGTGAACACTGAAGCTTTCTTT.

This clone has a single count. The chain employs TRBV5-5 and TRBJ1-1, with no clear D. The V end was cut by 7 bases, the J end by 0 bases, with 10 bases between. This CDR3 is built from 13 residues. CDR1 and CDR2 from the germline V gene are SGHKS and YYEKEE (reference sequence). DNA for the CDR3: TGTGCCAGCGTCTCGACCCTGAACACTGAAGCTTTCTTT. Encoded protein: CASVSTLNTEAFF.

The chain joins TRBV29-1 to TRBJ2-5; weak D call: TRBD1 (5 bases). Germline V lookup: CDR1 SQVTM, CDR2 ANQGSEA. Trimming took off 5 bases at V and 5 bases at J, with 15 bases between the two ends. The CDR3 is made up of 13 amino acids. The chain's CDR3 is CSVQTGQGETQYF. In nucleotides, the CDR3 is TGCAGCGTTCAAACTGGGCAGGGCGAGACCCAGTACTTC.

The chain uses TRBV11-2 and TRBJ1-5, with 8 nucleotides matching TRBD1. The CDR3 loop spans 14 amino acids. CDR1 SGHAT and CDR2 FQNNGV come from the germline V gene. V was clipped by 5 bases and J by 2 bases; unmatched bases: 2. CDR3 in amino acids: CASSPDRGNQPQHF. CDR3 sequence (DNA): TGTGCCAGCAGCCCGGACAGGGGCAATCAGCCCCAGCATTTT.

V usage is TRBV6-5 and J usage is TRBJ1-5; no reliable D call. Germline assignment: CDR1 MNHEY and CDR2 SVGAGI. V was trimmed by 0 bases and J by 3 bases, leaving 3 bases between them. The CDR3 is 13 amino acids. The CDR3, as DNA: TGTGCCAGCAGTTACTCGCACAATCAGCCCCAGCATTTT. It encodes CASSYSHNQPQHF.

The V gene is TRBV7-2, the J gene TRBJ2-5; 7 nucleotides align to TRBD2. The CDR3 consists of 17 residues. The germline V gene encodes CDR1 SGHTA and CDR2 FQGNSA. The V and J ends lost 6 bases and 0 bases, in that order; junction bases with no gene match: 13. CDR3 nucleotides: TGTGCCAGCAGTCCCCACCCTAGCGGAGGGTACCAAGAGACCCAGTACTTC. Its protein product is CASSPHPSGGYQETQYF.

Here the CDR3 reads CSVLAGSYNEQFF. The CDR3 DNA sequence: TGCAGCGTCCTAGCGGGCTCCTACAATGAGCAGTTCTTC. The V call is TRBV29-1, the J call TRBJ2-1, with 8 bases aligning to TRBD2. Germline V gene data show CDR1 as SQVTM and CDR2 as ANQGSEA. CDR3 length: 13 residues. V trimming: 6 bases; J trimming: 0 bases; junction bases outside the gene matches: 1.

The chain carries TRBV27 and TRBJ2-7; 9 bases line up with TRBD1. Germline values: CDR1 MNHEY, CDR2 SMNVEV (reference sequence). The CDR3 contains 13 residues. V was clipped by 7 bases and J by 2 bases; unmatched bases: 3. CDR3 sequence: CASTGTGTYEQYF. The DNA of the CDR3 is TGTGCCAGCACCGGGACAGGGACCTACGAGCAGTACTTC.

The V gene is TRBV30, the J gene TRBJ1-3; D ambiguous. The CDR3 loop spans 14 amino acids. Germline V CDR1 and CDR2: GTSNPN, SVGIG (reference sequence). V was pared by 5 bases and J by 0 bases, with 11 bases between. The CDR3 bases are TGTGCCTGGCAGAGGGCTACCTCTGGAAACACCATATATTTT. Translating gives CAWQRATSGNTIYF.

This chain joins TRBV7-9 and TRBJ1-4; D remains ambiguous. Germline CDR1 reads SEHNR; CDR2 reads FQNEAQ (reference sequence). This CDR3 comprises 14 residues. V lost 1 base and J lost 6, with 9 bases in between. As DNA, the CDR3 is TGTGCCAGCAGCTTAGGGACCTGGGATGAAAAACTGTTTTTT. This gives the protein CASSLGTWDEKLFF.

In its sample, this clone was seen a few times. J is TRBJ2-3 and V is TRBV6-5, with a tentative D call TRBD1 (6 bases). The V end was cut by 2 bases, the J end by 3 bases, with 6 bases between. Germline V gene sequence: CDR1 MNHEY, CDR2 SVGAGI. The CDR3 contains 13 residues. CDR3 sequence reads: CASSYGQTDTQYF. The CDR3, as DNA: TGTGCCAGCAGTTACGGACAGACAGATACGCAGTATTTT.

The chain recombines TRBV5-4 with TRBJ2-1; a possible D gene is TRBD1 (6 bases). Germline V gene sequence: CDR1 SGHNT, CDR2 YYREEE (reference sequence). The CDR3 is 15 amino acids. V dropped 6 bases and J dropped 8 bases, with 21 bases sitting between them. CDR3 sequence reads: CASTLGQRVPYEQFF. CDR3 bases: TGTGCCAGCACCCTTGGACAGAGGGTCCCATATGAGCAGTTCTTC.

The chain recombines TRBV19 with TRBJ1-2; 7 nucleotides line up with TRBD1. CDR3 size: 13 residues. Germline loops: CDR1 LNHDA, CDR2 SQIVND (reference sequence). J lost 3 bases, V lost 5 bases, and 3 bases had no gene match. The CDR3 sequence is CASSRTGDYGYTF. The CDR3 nucleotides read TGTGCCAGTAGTCGGACAGGAGACTATGGCTACACCTTC. Full variable domain (remainder filled in from reference TRBV19 and TRBJ1-2): DGGITQSPKYLFRKEGQNVTLSCEQNLNHDAMYWYRQDPGQGLRLIYYSQIVNDFQKGDIAEGYSVSREKKESFPLTVTSAQKNPTAFYLCASSRTGDYGYTFGSGTRLTVV.

The J gene is TRBJ2-7, the V gene TRBV30, with TRBD1 as a possible D gene (5 bases). Trimming removed 3 bases from V and 3 bases from J, with 9 bases in between. The CDR3 is 12 residues long. The germline V gene encodes CDR1 GTSNPN and CDR2 SVGIG (reference sequence). Written as DNA, the CDR3 is TGTGCCTGGAGCCCCACAGGCTACGAGCAGTACTTC. This codes for CAWSPTGYEQYF.

The chain links TRBV27 to TRBJ2-5, with TRBD2 identical over 13 bases. Germline CDR1 is MNHEY and CDR2 is SMNVEV (reference sequence). After removal of 4 bases from V and 2 bases from J, the junction contained 10 bases not matched to a gene. The CDR3 is made up of 18 amino acids. CDR3 protein: CASSSTGTSGAVQETQYF. In nucleotides, the CDR3 is TGTGCCAGCAGTTCAACCGGGACTAGCGGGGCCGTTCAAGAGACCCAGTACTTC.

The chain links TRBV6-5 to TRBJ1-5; 7 nucleotides align to TRBD1. The trim removed 3 bases at V and 1 base at J, leaving 6 bases unmatched. This CDR3 comprises 16 residues. Per germline, CDR1 MNHEY and CDR2 SVGAGI. DNA for the CDR3: TGTGCCAGCAGTTATTCGACGGACAGGAGCAATCAGCCCCAGCATTTT. This codes for CASSYSTDRSNQPQHF.

The chain couples TRBV29-1 to TRBJ1-1; D is undetermined. CDR1 is SQVTM and CDR2 is ANQGSEA in the germline V gene. This CDR3 contains 11 residues. The V end was cut by 3 bases, the J end by 11 bases, with 13 bases between. Written as DNA, the CDR3 is TGCAGCGTTGAGAGAGCCATGGGGGCTTTCTTT. Its protein is CSVERAMGAFF.

V usage is TRBV5-1 and J usage is TRBJ2-5; D unclear. The CDR3 loop spans 14 amino acids. The germline V gene encodes CDR1 SGHRS and CDR2 YFSETQ. Trimming took 5 bases from V and 2 from J, leaving 13 bases between them. CDR3 sequence: CASSPSIGQETQYF. As DNA, the CDR3 is TGCGCCAGCAGTCCCTCTATAGGGCAAGAGACCCAGTACTTC.

The rearrangement uses TRBV5-1 and TRBJ2-7; TRBD1 matches at 8 bases. V shed 2 bases, J shed 5 bases, and the junction held 6 bases outside the gene matches. CDR1 is SGHRS, CDR2 YFSETQ, per germline. The CDR3 consists of 14 residues. The CDR3 loop is CASSLGQGLDEQYF. The CDR3 coding sequence is TGCGCCAGCAGCTTAGGACAGGGATTAGACGAGCAGTACTTC.

The genes are TRBV28 and TRBJ1-4, with TRBD1 identical over 7 bases. The CDR3 has 15 amino acids. Losses at the gene ends were 4 bases for V and 5 bases for J; bases not matched to a gene: 7. Looked up from germline, CDR1 is MDHEN and CDR2 is SYDVKM. DNA of the CDR3: TGTGCCAGCAGTTCTCCGGGACAGTCAAATGAAAAACTGTTTTTT. Residues: CASSSPGQSNEKLFF. The variable domain in full, with the rest retrieved from reference TRBV28 and TRBJ1-4, is DVKVTQSSRYLVKRTGEKVFLECVQDMDHENMFWYRQDPGLGLRLIYFSYDVKMKEKGDIPEGYSVSREKKERFSLILESASTNQTSMYLCASSSPGQSNEKLFFGSGTQLSVL.

The chain uses TRBV5-4 and TRBJ1-3, with D tentatively TRBD1 (5 bases). There are 14 residues in the CDR3. Looked up from germline, CDR1 is SGHNT and CDR2 is YYREEE (reference sequence). Trimming took 6 bases from V and 1 from J, leaving 11 bases between them. The CDR3 here is CASNFGGSGNTIYF. Here the CDR3 DNA reads TGTGCCAGCAACTTCGGGGGGTCTGGAAACACCATATATTTT.

The V and J genes are TRBV4-3 and TRBJ1-1; TRBD1 might be the D (5 bases). V dropped 1 base and J dropped 5 bases, with 8 bases sitting between them. In germline, CDR1 is LGHNA, CDR2 YSLEER. CDR3 length: 13 residues. Here the CDR3 reads CASSQATGTEAFF. DNA of the CDR3: TGCGCCAGCAGCCAAGCCACAGGAACTGAAGCTTTCTTT.